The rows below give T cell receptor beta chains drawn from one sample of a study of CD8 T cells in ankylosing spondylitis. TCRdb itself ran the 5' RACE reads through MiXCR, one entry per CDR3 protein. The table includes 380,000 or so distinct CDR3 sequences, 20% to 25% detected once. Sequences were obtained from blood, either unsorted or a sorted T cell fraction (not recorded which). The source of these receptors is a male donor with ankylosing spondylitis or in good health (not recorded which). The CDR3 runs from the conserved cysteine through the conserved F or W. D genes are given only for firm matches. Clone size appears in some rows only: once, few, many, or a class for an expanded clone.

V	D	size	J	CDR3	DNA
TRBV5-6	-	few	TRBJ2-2	CASIGQFDTGELFF	TGTGCCAGCATTGGGCAGTTTGACACCGGGGAGCTGTTTTTT
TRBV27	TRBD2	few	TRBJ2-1	CASSVLQGLDSNEQFF	TGTGCCAGCAGCGTATTACAGGGACTAGACAGCAATGAGCAGTTCTTC
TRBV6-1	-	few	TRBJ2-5	CASSRGPFQETQYF	TGTGCCAGTTCCCGGGGGCCGTTCCAAGAGACCCAGTACTTC
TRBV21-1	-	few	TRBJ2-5	CASSSQVTQYF	TGTGCCAGCAGCAGTCAGGTGACCCAGTACTTC
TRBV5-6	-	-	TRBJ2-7	CASSPPGIQGSYEQYF	TGTGCCAGCAGCCCACCAGGGATACAGGGCTCCTACGAGCAGTACTTC
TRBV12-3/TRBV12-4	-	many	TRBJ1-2	CASSLDGDYGYTF	TGTGCCAGCAGTTTAGATGGGGACTATGGCTACACCTTC
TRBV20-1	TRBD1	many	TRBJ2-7	CSARRPGTETYEQYF	TGCAGTGCCAGACGACCCGGGACAGAAACCTACGAGCAGTACTTC
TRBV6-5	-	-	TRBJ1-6	CASSYRVTAYNSPLHF	TGTGCCAGCAGTTATAGGGTAACAGCCTATAATTCACCCCTCCACTTT
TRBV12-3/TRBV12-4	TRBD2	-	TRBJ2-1	CASSFQGLSLVDEQFF	TGTGCCAGCAGTTTCCAGGGACTATCCCTTGTGGATGAGCAGTTCTTC
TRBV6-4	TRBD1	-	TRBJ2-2	CASSAGTGDGELFF	TGTGCCAGCAGCGCCGGGACAGGGGATGGGGAGCTGTTTTTT
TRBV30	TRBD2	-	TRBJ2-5	CAWSRLAEQETQYF	TGTGCCTGGAGTCGACTAGCGGAACAAGAGACCCAGTACTTC
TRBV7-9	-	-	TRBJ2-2	CASSRGGGELFF	TGTGCCAGCAGCCGCGGAGGCGGGGAGCTGTTTTTT
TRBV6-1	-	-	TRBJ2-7	CASRVRGANHEQYF	TGTGCCAGCAGGGTGCGAGGGGCTAATCACGAGCAGTACTTC
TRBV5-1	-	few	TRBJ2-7	CASSWGLGAYEQYF	TGCGCCAGCAGCTGGGGGCTCGGGGCCTACGAGCAGTACTTC
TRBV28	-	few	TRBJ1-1	CASTKGEYTEAFF	TGTGCCAGCACTAAGGGGGAATACACTGAAGCTTTCTTT
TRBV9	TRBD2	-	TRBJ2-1	CASSAGLAGGEFF	TGTGCCAGCAGCGCCGGTCTAGCGGGGGGGGAGTTCTTC
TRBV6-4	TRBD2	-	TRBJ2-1	CASSDLAGGYNEQFF	TGTGCCAGCAGTGACCTAGCGGGGGGGTACAATGAGCAGTTCTTC
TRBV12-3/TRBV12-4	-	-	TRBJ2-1	CASSLAIGEQFF	TGTGCCAGCAGTTTAGCGATCGGGGAGCAGTTCTTC
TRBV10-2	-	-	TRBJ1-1	CASSESRAGSTEAFF	TGCGCCAGCAGTGAGTCTAGGGCCGGGAGCACTGAAGCTTTCTTT
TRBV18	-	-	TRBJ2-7	CASSPSGTSSYEQYF	TGTGCCAGCTCACCATCAGGGACTTCATCCTACGAGCAGTACTTC
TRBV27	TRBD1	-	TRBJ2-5	CASSPELRGTGEETQYF	TGTGCCAGCAGTCCCGAACTTCGTGGGACAGGGGAAGAGACCCAGTACTTC
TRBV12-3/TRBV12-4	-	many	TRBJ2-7	CASSSGQTYEQYF	TGTGCCAGCAGTTCCGGACAGACATACGAGCAGTACTTC
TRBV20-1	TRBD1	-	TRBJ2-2	CSARVEDRGITGELFF	TGCAGTGCTAGAGTGGAGGACAGGGGGATTACCGGGGAGCTGTTTTTT
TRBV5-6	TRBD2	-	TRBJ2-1	CASSLRLAGVYNEQFF	TGTGCCAGCAGCTTGAGACTAGCGGGGGTCTACAATGAGCAGTTCTTC
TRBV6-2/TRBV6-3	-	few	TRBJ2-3	CASSYPGAYTDTQYF	TGTGCCAGCAGTTACCCCGGGGCCTACACAGATACGCAGTATTTT
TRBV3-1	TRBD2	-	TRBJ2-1	CASSQGVSGGPGDEQFF	TGTGCCAGCAGCCAAGGGGTTAGCGGGGGCCCCGGGGATGAGCAGTTCTTC
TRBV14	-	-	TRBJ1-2	CASSQVFGGLADGYTF	TGTGCCAGCAGCCAAGTCTTCGGGGGGTTGGCGGATGGCTACACCTTC
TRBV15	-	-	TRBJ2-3	CATSRGFLGNSDTQYF	TGTGCCACCAGCAGAGGTTTTTTGGGGAACTCCGATACGCAGTATTTT
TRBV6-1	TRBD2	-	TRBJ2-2	CASSLGSGGTGELFF	TGTGCCAGCTCTCTCGGTAGCGGGGGCACCGGGGAGCTGTTTTTT
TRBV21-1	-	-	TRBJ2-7	CASSTPGNSYEQYF	TGTGCCAGCAGCACCCCCGGGAACTCCTACGAGCAGTACTTC
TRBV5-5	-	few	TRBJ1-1	CASSPRAQNTEAFF	TGTGCCAGCAGCCCCAGGGCCCAGAACACTGAAGCTTTCTTT
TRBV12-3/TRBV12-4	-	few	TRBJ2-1	CASRYEKERDEQFF	TGTGCCAGCAGATATGAGAAGGAGCGGGATGAGCAGTTCTTC
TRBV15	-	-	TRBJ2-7	CATSALEIGEQYF	TGTGCCACCAGCGCTCTAGAGATAGGCGAGCAGTACTTC
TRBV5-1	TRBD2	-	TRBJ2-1	CASSLVGSGVSSYNEQFF	TGCGCCAGCAGCTTGGTTGGTAGCGGGGTAAGCTCCTACAATGAGCAGTTCTTC
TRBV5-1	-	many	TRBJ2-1	CASSLGGIEQFF	TGCGCCAGCAGCTTGGGAGGGATTGAGCAGTTCTTC
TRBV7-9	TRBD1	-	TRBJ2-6	CASSSPGQEFGANVLTF	TGTGCCAGCAGCTCGCCGGGACAGGAATTCGGGGCCAACGTCCTGACTTTC
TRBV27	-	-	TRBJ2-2	CASREGITNTGELFF	TGTGCCAGCAGGGAGGGCATCACGAACACCGGGGAGCTGTTTTTT
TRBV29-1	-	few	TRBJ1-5	CSVGEGRSQPQHF	TGCAGCGTTGGGGAGGGACGGTCCCAGCCCCAGCATTTT
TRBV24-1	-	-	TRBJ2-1	CATRPGSGEQFF	TGTGCCACCAGGCCAGGGTCGGGTGAGCAGTTCTTC
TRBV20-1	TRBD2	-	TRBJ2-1	CSARSLAGPYNEQFF	TGCAGTGCTAGGTCTCTAGCGGGGCCCTACAATGAGCAGTTCTTC
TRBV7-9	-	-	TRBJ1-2	CASSSTSGTSYNYGYTF	TGTGCCAGCAGCTCCACTTCCGGGACATCCTATAACTATGGCTACACCTTC
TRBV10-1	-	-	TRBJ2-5	CASMRGETQYF	TGCGCCAGCATGAGGGGAGAGACCCAGTACTTC
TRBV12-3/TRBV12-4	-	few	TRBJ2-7	CASSKTGLAYEQYF	TGTGCCAGCAGTAAGACAGGTTTGGCCTACGAGCAGTACTTC
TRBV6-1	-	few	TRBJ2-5	CASTSPRTALQTQYF	TGTGCCAGCACCTCGCCCCGGACGGCCCTGCAGACCCAGTACTTC
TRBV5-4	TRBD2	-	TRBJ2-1	CASSHPPASGNEQFF	TGTGCCAGCAGCCACCCTCCGGCTAGCGGTAATGAGCAGTTCTTC
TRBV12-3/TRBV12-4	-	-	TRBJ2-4	CASSLGTQGGNF	TGTGCCAGCAGTTTAGGGACCCAGGGGGGCAACTTC
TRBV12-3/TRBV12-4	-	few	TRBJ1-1	CASSPPSVRTEAFF	TGTGCCAGCAGCCCCCCGTCTGTTCGCACTGAAGCTTTCTTT